This T cell receptor (beta chain) is from a study of T cells in localized non-small cell lung cancer. General study points: Of the tissues analyzed, uninvolved adjacent lung showed maximal T cell clonality, greater than tumor. There were a median roughly 54 of the top 100 tumor clones appearing in adjacent lung.

Germline CDR1 reads LNHDA; CDR2 reads SQIVND (reference sequence). Trimming took off 4 bases at V and 3 bases at J, with 11 bases between the two ends. CDR3 length: 14 residues. This clone has just a few counts. Its matching antigen is unknown. Here immunoSEQ multiplex PCR was the method, and the copy in TCRdb shows in-frame clones only, minus some. The sample holds 2,000 or so clones; 24% are singletons and the top ten take around 17%. V usage is TRBV19 and J usage is TRBJ2-3; D not resolved. The input for sequencing was normal lung tissue next to the tumor, taken before any cancer treatment. This clonotype was obtained from a male donor older than 55 with stage I lung adenocarcinoma. The CDR3 loop reads CASSTLLGTDTQYF. CDR3 nucleotides: TGTGCCAGTAGTACATTACTGGGGACAGATACGCAGTATTTT.